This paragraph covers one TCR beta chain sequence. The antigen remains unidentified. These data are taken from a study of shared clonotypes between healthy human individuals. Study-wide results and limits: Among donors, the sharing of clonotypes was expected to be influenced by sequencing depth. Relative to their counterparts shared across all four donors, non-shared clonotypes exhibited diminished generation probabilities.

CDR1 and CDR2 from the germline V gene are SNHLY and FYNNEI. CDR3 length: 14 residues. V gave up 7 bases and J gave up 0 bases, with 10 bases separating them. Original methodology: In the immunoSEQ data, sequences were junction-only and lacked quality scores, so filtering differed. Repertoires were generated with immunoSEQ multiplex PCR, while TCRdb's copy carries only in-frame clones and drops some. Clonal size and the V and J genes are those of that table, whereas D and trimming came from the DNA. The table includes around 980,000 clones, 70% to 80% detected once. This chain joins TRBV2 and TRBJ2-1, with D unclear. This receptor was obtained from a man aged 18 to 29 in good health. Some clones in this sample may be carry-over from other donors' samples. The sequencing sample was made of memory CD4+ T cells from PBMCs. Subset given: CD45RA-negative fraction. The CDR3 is CASNRVSSYNEQFF. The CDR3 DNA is TGTGCCAGCAATCGGGTTTCCTCCTACAATGAGCAGTTCTTC.